The 9 T cell receptor beta chains in this list originate from one sample, sequenced in a study of blood T cell repertoires in COVID-19. Only in-frame clones appear in the TCRdb table, and some are missing; sequencing was by immunoSEQ multiplex PCR. This table holds 74,000 or so clones, 75% to 90% found once. Sequencing input: peripheral blood. The receptors were sampled from a middle-aged man with acute or convalescent COVID-19.

J is TRBJ2-3 and V is TRBV2; 9 nucleotides align to TRBD2. V trimming: 7 bases; J trimming: 2 bases; junction bases outside the gene matches: 4. The CDR3 loop spans 14 amino acids. Germline CDR1 reads SNHLY; CDR2 reads FYNNEI. DNA of the CDR3: TGTGCCAGCACTCTAGCGGGACTCACAGATACGCAGTATTTT. Its translation: CASTLAGLTDTQYF.

The chain employs TRBV19 and TRBJ1-2; no reliable D call. Germline assignment: CDR1 LNHDA and CDR2 SQIVND (reference sequence). The ends were cut back, 4 bases at V and 1 base at J, with 10 bases in the middle. The CDR3 spans 14 residues. CDR3 residues: CASSSQIFNYGYTF. The CDR3 DNA follows: TGTGCCAGTAGTAGTCAGATATTTAACTATGGCTACACCTTC.

This rearrangement joins TRBV18 to TRBJ2-2; no clear D gene. CDR1 is KGHSH and CDR2 is LQKENI in the germline V gene. Between the trimmed V and J ends, which lost 3 bases and 1 base, there was a span of 6 bases. There are 14 residues in the CDR3. The CDR3 DNA reads TGTGCCAGCTCACCCCGACAGAACACCGGGGAGCTGTTTTTT. Encoded protein: CASSPRQNTGELFF.

This rearrangement joins TRBV27 to TRBJ2-5, with D possibly being TRBD1 (5 bases). Germline V lookup: CDR1 MNHEY, CDR2 SMNVEV (reference sequence). V was clipped by 4 bases and J by 3 bases, with 12 bases between them. There are 14 residues in the CDR3. The CDR3 sequence: CASSSIGQEETQYF. The CDR3 bases are TGTGCCAGCAGTTCCATAGGACAAGAAGAGACCCAGTACTTC.

The V gene is TRBV18, the J gene TRBJ1-2; D possibly corresponds to TRBD1 (6 bases). The ends were cut back, 3 bases at V and 4 bases at J, with 9 bases in the middle. In germline, CDR1 is KGHSH, CDR2 LQKENI. This CDR3 comprises 13 residues. The CDR3 DNA reads TGTGCCAGCTCACCGGACAGCGTCTATGGCTACACCTTC. This gives the protein CASSPDSVYGYTF.

The rearrangement links TRBV19 to TRBJ2-7; the match to TRBD2 covers 7 bases. Trimming removed 3 bases from V and 4 bases from J; junction bases left unmatched: 9. CDR1 is LNHDA and CDR2 is SQIVND in the germline V gene (reference sequence). The CDR3 has 15 amino acids. The CDR3 nucleotides read TGTGCCAGTAGTATGGGATGGGGGGGACCGTACGAGCAGTACGTC. Translation gives CASSMGWGGPYEQYV.

The chain recombines TRBV18 with TRBJ2-7, with 7 bases that match TRBD1. The germline gives CDR1 KGHSH, CDR2 LQKENI. Losses at the gene ends were 3 bases for V and 6 bases for J; bases not matched to a gene: 5. The CDR3 contains 13 residues. The CDR3 spells CASSPGTELEQYV. The CDR3 nucleotides are TGTGCCAGCTCACCCGGGACAGAGCTCGAGCAGTACGTC.

This chain links TRBV2 with TRBJ2-7, with TRBD1 identical over 7 bases. This CDR3 comprises 14 residues. Trimming cost V 8 bases and J 1 base; bases outside gene matches: 8. The germline gives CDR1 SNHLY, CDR2 FYNNEI. The CDR3 is CASWDSSSSYEQYV. CDR3 nucleotide sequence: TGTGCCAGCTGGGACAGCTCTAGTTCCTACGAGCAGTACGTC.

V and J are TRBV5-1 and TRBJ1-2; TRBD1 aligns across 7 bases. The V gene's germline CDR1 is SGHRS and CDR2 YFSETQ. Trimming removed 3 bases from V and 4 bases from J; junction bases left unmatched: 9. The CDR3 spans 15 residues. CDR3 bases: TGCGCCAGCAGCTCGGCGGCAGGGGGAGGCTATGGCTACACCTTC. This codes for CASSSAAGGGYGYTF. Based on the CDR3 plus reference TRBV5-1 and TRBJ1-2, the full variable domain is KAGVTQTPRYLIKTRGQQVTLSCSPISGHRSVSWYQQTPGQGLQFLFEYFSETQRNKGNFPGRFSGRQFSNSRSEMNVSTLELGDSALYLCASSSAAGGGYGYTFGSGTRLTVV.